Listed here is a single TCR beta chain. Antigen unknown. These data belong to a study of vaccination and CD4 T cells after COVID-19. Treatment reported: roughly 11-day PBMC culture with coronavirus spike peptide pools or control peptides (ViraFEST assay). Cultured CD4+ T cell DNA was sequenced using the Oncomine TCR Beta short-read assay. TCRdb called the PCR reads again in MiXCR, with one record for every CDR3 protein. This repertoire shows 10,000 to 15,000 distinct CDR3 sequences, less than 65% found once; its top ten account for over 9.5%. This CDR3 spans 19 amino acids. V was cut by 3 bases and J by 6 bases, with 27 bases left in between.

The source material was CD4+ T cells from blood, cultured in vitro. This receptor was obtained from a human donor who had recovered from COVID-19. The chain joins TRBV12-3 or TRBV12-4 to TRBJ1-5; D uncertain. This CDR3 is CASSLFKLGGNQGGQPQHF. The CDR3, as DNA: TGTGCCAGCAGTTTGTTTAAGTTAGGAGGGAACCAAGGCGGTCAGCCCCAGCATTTT.